This TCR beta chain was obtained from a study of T cells in Graves' hyperthyroidism and ophthalmopathy. The germline gives CDR1 MDHEN, CDR2 SYDVKM. This CDR3 contains 16 residues. V gave up 4 bases and J gave up 3 bases, with 17 bases separating them. TCR beta CDR3 regions were amplified from RNA. The HTBI set primed first-round TCR CDR3 RT-PCR. MiXCR, applied by TCRdb to the multiplex PCR reads, yields one record per CDR3 protein. The sample includes hundreds of thousands of distinct CDR3 sequences, over 15% seen only once; the top ten take 15% to 20%. This clonotype showed up many times. The TCR comes from a woman under 30 with Graves' hyperthyroidism. Sample: blood. This chain links TRBV28 with TRBJ2-3; D possibly uses TRBD1 or TRBD2 (7 bases each). The CDR3 sequence: CASSSSGGATTDTQYF. In DNA, the CDR3 is TGTGCCAGCAGTTCTTCAGGGGGGGCCACGACAGATACGCAGTATTTT. The full variable domain, in which reference TRBV28 and TRBJ2-3 provide the parts outside the CDR3, is DVKVTQSSRYLVKRTGEKVFLECVQDMDHENMFWYRQDPGLGLRLIYFSYDVKMKEKGDIPEGYSVSREKKERFSLILESASTNQTSMYLCASSSSGGATTDTQYFGPGTRLTVL.